This T cell receptor beta chain was sequenced during a study of blood T cell repertoires in COVID-19 (TCRdb year 2020). Study-level background: Collaborator samples came from the United States, Italy and Spain and covered acute and convalescent phases of COVID-19. The prospective study material was composed of cDNA or gDNA derived from T cells, B-cell-depleted T cells, or PBMCs. Subjects who had been exposed to COVID-19, were actively infected with it, or had recovered from it provided the deeply sampled blood TCRbeta repertoires that made up the dataset. The repertoires were released in a freely available public database intended as a resource for research on the immune response to SARS-CoV-2. The samples were drawn from the first 160 participants of the ongoing ImmuneRACE study and from some 1,300 subjects provided by 6 global collaborators. A de-identified subject ID, COVID-19 status, age in years and sex were almost always included in the sample metadata. Where HLA class I and class II types were available, the types were taken from metadata supplied by the sample provider, not from assay-based typing.

General findings and caveats noted by the study authors: Clinical and demographic metadata were provided uncurated, with the amount varying by source and participant.

Participants in the prospective study were aged 18 to 89 years, lived in some 24 United States geographic areas, and enrolled through a virtual design. To assign participants to cohorts, the prospective study relied on clinical history that participants themselves reported in a screening survey and a study questionnaire. Recovered participants in ImmuneRACE Cohort 3 were defined as having two consecutive negative NP/OP PCR tests, clearance from a healthcare professional, or resolution of symptoms. In the prospective study, mobile phlebotomists collected whole blood, serum and a nasopharyngeal or oropharyngeal swab from each participant. Participants in the prospective study had the option to provide additional blood draws and questionnaires over an approximately 2-month period. Prospective study blood samples were shipped either frozen or at room temperature before DNA extraction. TCRbeta CDR3 regions were amplified from genomic DNA using the immunoSEQ Assay, a bias-controlled multiplex PCR. The source study handled its data this way. Within the assay, amplification of reference gene primers was used to estimate how many nucleated cells each sample contained. To quantify the absolute abundance of each unique TCRbeta CDR3 rearrangement, sequence reads were collapsed and filtered. For each sample, productive Simpson clonality was calculated by taking the square root of Simpson's diversity index across productive rearrangements. TCRdb obtained this table from immuneACCESS and retained in-frame rearrangements with V and J assigned. These tables miss some clones; where compared with another copy, unresolved V genes account for less than half of the shortfall, and the remainder is unexplained. For V, J and clone size, that table is used; D and trimming come from the DNA. For this sample there are some 340,000 clones; around 87% appear just once. Approximately 5.3% of the sample rests with the top ten.

Regarding this clone: Its antigen remains undetermined. Within one base of it there is no much larger clone, and no base qualities were kept.

The sequenced sample was PBMCs or T cells enriched from blood (not recorded which). This sequence was found in a woman in her 30s who had recovered from COVID-19.

The bases read TGTGTCAGGGAGGGGGCCCGAAACACCATATATTTT. Its protein is CVREGARNTIYF. Recombination joined TRBV12-3 or TRBV12-4 with TRBJ1-3; 7 nucleotides in the junction match TRBD1. Including the terminal cysteine and phenylalanine, the CDR3 comprises 12 residues. This entry keeps only the CDR3 DNA: 36 bases, framed from base 1.